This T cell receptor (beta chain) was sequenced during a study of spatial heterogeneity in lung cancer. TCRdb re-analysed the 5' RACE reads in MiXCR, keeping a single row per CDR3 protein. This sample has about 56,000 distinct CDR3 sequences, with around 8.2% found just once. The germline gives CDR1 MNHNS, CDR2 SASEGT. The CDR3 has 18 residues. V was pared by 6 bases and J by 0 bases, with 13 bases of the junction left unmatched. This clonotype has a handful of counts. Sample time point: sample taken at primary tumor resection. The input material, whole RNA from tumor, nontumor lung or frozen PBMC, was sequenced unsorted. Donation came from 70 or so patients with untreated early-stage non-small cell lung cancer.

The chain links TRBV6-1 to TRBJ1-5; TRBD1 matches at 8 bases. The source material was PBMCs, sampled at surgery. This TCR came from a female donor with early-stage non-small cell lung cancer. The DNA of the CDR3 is TGTGCCAGCAGAGATGACAGGGGCCGCACCTATAGCAATCAGCCCCAGCATTTT. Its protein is CASRDDRGRTYSNQPQHF.